Reported below is one T cell receptor (beta chain). Its antigen is unidentified. A single record per CDR3 protein comes from TCRdb applying MiXCR to the RT-PCR reads. This table holds about 520,000 distinct CDR3 sequences, 6% to 9% found once. These data originate in a study of response to subunit inactivated influenza vaccine. This CDR3 has 14 amino acids. J was trimmed by 7 bases and V by 5 bases; bases with no gene match: 4. Study-wide results and limits: There was a suggestion from the authors that each seasonal influenza vaccination recruits few new T cells.

The sequence came from a man between 50 and 69 years old who received an inactivated influenza vaccine. The source material was PBMCs from blood, sampled 23 to 25 months after vaccination. The V and J genes are TRBV12-3 or TRBV12-4 and TRBJ1-4; 10 positions match TRBD1. CDR3 sequence reads: CASSPDRGREKLFF. CDR3 coding DNA: TGTGCCAGCAGTCCAGACAGGGGGCGTGAAAAACTGTTTTTT.